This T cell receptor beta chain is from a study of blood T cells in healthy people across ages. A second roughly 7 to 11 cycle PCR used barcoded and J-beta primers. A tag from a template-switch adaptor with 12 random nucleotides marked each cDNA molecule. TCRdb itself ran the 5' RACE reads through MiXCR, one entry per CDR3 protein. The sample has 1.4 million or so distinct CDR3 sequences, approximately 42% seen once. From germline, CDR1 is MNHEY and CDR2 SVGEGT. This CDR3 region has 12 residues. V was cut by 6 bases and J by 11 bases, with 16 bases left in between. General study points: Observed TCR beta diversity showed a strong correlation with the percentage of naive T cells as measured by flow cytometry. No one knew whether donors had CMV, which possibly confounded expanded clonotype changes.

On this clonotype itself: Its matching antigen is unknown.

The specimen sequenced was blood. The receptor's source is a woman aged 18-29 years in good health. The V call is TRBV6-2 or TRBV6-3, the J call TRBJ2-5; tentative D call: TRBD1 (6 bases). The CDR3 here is CASRNRVNEQYF. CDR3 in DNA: TGTGCCAGCAGAAACAGGGTGAATGAGCAGTACTTC.